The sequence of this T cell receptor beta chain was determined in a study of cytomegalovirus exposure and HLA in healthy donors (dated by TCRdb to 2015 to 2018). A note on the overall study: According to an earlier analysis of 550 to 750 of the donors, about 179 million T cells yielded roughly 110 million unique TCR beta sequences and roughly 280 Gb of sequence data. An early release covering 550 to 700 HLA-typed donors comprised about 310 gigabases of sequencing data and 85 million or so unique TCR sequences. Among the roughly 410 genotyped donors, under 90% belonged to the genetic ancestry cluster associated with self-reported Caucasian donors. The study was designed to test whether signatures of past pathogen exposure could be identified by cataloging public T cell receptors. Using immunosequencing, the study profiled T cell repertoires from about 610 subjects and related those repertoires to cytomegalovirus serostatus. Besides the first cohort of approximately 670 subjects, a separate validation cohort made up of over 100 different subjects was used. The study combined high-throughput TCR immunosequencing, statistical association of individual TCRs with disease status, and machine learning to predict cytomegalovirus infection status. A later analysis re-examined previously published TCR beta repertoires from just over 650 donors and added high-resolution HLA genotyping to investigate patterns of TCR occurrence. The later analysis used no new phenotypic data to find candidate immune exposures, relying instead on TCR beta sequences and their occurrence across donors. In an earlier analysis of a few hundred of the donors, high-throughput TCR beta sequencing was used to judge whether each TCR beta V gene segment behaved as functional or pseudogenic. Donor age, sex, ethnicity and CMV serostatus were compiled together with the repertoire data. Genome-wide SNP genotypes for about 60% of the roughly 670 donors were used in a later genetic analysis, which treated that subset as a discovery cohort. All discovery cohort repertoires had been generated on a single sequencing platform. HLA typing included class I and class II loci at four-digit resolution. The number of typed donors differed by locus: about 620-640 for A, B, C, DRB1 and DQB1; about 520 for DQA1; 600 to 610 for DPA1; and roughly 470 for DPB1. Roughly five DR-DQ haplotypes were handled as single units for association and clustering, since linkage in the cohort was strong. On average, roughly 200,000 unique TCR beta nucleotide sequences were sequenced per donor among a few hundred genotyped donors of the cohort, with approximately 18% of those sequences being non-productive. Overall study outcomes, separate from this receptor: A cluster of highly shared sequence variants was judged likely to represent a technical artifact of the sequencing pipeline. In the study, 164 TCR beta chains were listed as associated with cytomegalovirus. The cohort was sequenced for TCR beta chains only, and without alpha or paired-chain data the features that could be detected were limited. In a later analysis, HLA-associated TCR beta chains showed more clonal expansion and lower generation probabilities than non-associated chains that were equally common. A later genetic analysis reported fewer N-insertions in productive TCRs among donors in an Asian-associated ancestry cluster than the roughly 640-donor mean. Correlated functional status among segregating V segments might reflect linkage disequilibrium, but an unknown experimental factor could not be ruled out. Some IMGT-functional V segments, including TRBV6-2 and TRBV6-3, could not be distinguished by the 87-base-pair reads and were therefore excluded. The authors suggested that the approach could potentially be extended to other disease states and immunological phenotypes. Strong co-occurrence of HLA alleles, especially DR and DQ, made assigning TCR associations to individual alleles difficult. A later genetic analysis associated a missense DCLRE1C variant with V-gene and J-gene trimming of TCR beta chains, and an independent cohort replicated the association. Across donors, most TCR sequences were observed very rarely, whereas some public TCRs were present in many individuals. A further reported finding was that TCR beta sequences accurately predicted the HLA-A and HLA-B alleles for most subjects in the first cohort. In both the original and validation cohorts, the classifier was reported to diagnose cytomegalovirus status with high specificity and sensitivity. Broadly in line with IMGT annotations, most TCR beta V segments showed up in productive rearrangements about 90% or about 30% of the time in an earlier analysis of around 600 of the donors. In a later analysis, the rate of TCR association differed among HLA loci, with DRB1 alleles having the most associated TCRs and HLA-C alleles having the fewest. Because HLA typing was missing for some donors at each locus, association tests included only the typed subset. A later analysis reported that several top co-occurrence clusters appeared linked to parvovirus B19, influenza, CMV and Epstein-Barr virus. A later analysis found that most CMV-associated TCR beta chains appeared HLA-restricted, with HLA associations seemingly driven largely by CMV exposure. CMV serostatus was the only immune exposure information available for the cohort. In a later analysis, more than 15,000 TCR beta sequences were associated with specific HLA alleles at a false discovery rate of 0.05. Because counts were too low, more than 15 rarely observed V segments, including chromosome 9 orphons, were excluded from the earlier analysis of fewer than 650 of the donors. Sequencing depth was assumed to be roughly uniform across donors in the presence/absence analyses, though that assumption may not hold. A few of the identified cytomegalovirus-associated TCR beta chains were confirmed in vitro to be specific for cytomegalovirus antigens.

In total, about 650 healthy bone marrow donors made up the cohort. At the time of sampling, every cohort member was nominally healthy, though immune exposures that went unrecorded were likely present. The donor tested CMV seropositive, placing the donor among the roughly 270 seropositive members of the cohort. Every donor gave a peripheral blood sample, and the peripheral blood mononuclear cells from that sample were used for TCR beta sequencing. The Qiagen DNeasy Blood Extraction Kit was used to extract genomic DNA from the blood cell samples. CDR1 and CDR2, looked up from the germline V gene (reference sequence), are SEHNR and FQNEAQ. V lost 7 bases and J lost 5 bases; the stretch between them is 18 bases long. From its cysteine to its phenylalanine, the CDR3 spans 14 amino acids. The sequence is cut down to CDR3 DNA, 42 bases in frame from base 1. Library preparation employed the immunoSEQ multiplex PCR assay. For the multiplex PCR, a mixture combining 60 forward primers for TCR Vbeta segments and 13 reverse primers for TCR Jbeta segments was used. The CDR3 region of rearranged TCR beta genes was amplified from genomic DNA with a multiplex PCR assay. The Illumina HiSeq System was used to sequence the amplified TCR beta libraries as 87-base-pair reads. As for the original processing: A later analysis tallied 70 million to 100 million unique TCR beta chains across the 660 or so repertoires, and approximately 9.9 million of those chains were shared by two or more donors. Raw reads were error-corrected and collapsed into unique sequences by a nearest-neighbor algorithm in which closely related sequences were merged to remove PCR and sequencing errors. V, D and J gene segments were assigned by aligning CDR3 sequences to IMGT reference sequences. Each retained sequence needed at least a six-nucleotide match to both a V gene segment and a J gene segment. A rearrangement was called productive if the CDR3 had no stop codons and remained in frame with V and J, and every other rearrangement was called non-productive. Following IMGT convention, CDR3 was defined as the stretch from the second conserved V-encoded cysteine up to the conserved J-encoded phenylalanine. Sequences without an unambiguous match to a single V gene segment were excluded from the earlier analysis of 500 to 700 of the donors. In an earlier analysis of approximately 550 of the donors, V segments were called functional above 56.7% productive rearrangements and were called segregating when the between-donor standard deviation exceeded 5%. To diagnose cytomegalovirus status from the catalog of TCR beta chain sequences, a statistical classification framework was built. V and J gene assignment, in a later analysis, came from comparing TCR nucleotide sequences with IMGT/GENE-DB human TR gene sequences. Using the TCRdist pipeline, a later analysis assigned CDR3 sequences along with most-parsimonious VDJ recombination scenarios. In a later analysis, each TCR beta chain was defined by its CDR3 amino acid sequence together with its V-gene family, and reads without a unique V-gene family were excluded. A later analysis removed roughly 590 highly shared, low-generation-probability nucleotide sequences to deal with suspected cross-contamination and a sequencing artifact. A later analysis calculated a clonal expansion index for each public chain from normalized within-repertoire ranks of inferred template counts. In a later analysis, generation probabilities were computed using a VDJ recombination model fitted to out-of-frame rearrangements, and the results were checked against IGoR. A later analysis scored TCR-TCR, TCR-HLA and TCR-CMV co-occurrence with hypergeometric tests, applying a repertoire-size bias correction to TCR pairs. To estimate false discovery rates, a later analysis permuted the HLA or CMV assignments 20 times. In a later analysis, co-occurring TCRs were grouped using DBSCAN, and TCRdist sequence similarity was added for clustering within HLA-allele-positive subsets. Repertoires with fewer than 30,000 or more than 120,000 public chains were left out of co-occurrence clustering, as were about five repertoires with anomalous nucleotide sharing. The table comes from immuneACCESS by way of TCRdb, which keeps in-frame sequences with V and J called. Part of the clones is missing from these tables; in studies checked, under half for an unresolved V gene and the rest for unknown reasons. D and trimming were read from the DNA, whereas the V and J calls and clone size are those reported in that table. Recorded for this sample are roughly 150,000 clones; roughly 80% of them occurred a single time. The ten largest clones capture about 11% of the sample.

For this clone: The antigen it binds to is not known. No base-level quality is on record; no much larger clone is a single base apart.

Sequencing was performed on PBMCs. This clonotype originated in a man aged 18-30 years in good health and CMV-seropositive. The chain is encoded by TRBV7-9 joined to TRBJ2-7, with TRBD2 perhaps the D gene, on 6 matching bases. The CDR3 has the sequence CASTRLGSFHEQYF. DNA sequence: TGTGCCAGCACCAGACTAGGTAGTTTCCACGAGCAGTACTTC.